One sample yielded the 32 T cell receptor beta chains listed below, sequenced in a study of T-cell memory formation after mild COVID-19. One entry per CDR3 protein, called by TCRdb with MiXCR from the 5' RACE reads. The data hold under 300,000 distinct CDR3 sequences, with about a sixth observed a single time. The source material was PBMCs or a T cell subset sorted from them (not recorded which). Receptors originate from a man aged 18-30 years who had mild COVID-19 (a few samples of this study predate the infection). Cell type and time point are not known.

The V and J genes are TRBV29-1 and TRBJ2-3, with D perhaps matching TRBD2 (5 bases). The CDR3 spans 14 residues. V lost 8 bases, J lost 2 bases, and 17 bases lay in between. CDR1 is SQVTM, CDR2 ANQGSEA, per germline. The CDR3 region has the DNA TGCAGCACCGCCCGGGGATCTGTCACAGATACGCAGTATTTT. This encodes CSTARGSVTDTQYF.

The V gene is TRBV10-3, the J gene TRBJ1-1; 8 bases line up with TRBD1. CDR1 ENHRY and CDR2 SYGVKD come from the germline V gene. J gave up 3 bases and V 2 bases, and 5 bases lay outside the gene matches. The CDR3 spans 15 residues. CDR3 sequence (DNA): TGTGCCATCAGTGAGCAGGGGGCGAGGGACACTGAAGCTTTCTTT. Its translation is CAISEQGARDTEAFF.

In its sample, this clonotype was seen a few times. The CDR3 coding sequence is TGCGCCAGCAGCCAAAACAGGGAAGAGACCCAGTACTTC. Protein sequence: CASSQNREETQYF. The chain combines TRBV4-3 with TRBJ2-5, with D maybe TRBD1 (6 bases). CDR3 length: 13 amino acids. CDR1 is LGHNA, CDR2 YSLEER, per germline. Trimming removed 2 bases at V and 3 bases at J, with 7 bases between.

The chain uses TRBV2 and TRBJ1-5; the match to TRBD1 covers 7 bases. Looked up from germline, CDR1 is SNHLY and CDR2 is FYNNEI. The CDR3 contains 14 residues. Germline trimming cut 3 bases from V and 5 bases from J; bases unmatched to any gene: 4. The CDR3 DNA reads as TGTGCCAGCAGTGAGATTGGACAGGATCAGCCCCAGCATTTT. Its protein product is CASSEIGQDQPQHF.

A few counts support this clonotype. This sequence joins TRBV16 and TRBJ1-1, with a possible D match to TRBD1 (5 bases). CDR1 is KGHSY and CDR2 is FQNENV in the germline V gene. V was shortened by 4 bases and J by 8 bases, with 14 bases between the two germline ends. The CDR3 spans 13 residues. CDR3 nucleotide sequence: TGTGCCAGCAGCCGCCCTACAGGAGGGGAAGCTTTCTTT. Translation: CASSRPTGGEAFF.

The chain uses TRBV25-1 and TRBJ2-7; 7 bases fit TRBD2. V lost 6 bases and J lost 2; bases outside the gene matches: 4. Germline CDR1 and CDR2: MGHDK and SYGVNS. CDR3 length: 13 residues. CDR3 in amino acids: CASRGGSAYEQYF. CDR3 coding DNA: TGTGCCAGCAGGGGGGGGTCCGCCTACGAGCAGTACTTC.

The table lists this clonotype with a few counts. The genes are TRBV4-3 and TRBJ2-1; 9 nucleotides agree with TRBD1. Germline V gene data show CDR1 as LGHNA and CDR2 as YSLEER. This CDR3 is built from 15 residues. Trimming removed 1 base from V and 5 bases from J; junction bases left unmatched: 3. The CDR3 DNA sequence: TGCGCCAGCAGCCAAGGTTGGACAGGGGACAATGAGCAGTTCTTC. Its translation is CASSQGWTGDNEQFF.

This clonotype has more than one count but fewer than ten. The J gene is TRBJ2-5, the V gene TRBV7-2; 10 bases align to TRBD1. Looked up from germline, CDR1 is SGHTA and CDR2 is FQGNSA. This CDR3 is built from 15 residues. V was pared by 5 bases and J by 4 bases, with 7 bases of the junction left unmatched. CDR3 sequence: CASSPGQGDRETQYF. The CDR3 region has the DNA TGTGCCAGCAGCCCCGGACAGGGGGATCGAGAGACCCAGTACTTC.

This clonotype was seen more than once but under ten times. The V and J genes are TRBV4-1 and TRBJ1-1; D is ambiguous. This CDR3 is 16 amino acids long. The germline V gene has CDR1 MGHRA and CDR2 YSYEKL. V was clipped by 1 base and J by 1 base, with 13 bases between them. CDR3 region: CASSQGRQAGNTEAFF. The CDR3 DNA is TGCGCCAGCAGCCAAGGTAGGCAGGCGGGGAACACTGAAGCTTTCTTT.

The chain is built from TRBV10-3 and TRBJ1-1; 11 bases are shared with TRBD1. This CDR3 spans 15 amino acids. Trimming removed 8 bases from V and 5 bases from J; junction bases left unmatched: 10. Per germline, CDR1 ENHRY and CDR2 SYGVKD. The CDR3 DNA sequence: TGTGCCATCGGATCAAGGGGACAGGGGGGGACTGAAGCTTTCTTT. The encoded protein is CAIGSRGQGGTEAFF.

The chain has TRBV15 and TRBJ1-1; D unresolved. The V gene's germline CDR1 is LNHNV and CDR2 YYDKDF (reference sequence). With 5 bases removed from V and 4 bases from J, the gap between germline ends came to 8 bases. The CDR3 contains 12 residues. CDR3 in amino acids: CATSGRRTEAFF. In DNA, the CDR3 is TGTGCCACCAGCGGCCGGCGCACTGAAGCTTTCTTT.

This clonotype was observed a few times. The CDR3 nucleotides read TGCAGTGCCGGCCGGGACAGGGCCTACAATGAGCAGTTCTTC. Its translation is CSAGRDRAYNEQFF. The J gene is TRBJ2-1, the V gene TRBV20-1, with 9 bases that match TRBD1. This CDR3 contains 14 residues. V shed 6 bases, J shed 2 bases, and the junction held 5 bases outside the gene matches. Germline CDR1 and CDR2: DFQATT and SNEGSKA (reference sequence).

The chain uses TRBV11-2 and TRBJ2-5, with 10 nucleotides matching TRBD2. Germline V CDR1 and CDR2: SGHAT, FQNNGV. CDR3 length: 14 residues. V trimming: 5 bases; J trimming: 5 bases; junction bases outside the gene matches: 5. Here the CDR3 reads CASSSGGALETQYF. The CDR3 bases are TGTGCCAGCAGCAGCGGGGGGGCCTTGGAGACCCAGTACTTC.

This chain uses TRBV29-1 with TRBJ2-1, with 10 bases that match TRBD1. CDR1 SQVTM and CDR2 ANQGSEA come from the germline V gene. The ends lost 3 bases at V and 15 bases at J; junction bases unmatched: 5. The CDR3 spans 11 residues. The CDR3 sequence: CSVDGGQGRFF. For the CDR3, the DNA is TGCAGCGTTGACGGGGGACAGGGGAGGTTCTTC.

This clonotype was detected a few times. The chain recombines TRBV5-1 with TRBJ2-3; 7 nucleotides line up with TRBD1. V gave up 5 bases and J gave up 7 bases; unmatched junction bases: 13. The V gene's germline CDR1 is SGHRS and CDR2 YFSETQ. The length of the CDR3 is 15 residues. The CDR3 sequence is CASRPTGDSQNTQYF. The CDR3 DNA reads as TGCGCCAGCAGACCTACCGGGGACAGCCAAAATACGCAGTATTTT.

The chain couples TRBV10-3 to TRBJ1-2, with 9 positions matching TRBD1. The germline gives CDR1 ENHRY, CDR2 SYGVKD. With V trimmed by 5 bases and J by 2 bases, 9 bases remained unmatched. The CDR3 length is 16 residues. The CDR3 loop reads CAISKDRGVGNYGYTF. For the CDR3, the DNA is TGTGCCATCAGTAAGGACAGGGGAGTTGGGAACTATGGCTACACCTTC.

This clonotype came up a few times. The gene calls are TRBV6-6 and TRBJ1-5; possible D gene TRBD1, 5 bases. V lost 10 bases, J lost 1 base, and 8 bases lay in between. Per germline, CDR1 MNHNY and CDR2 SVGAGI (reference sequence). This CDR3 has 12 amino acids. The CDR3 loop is CATRQSNQPQHF. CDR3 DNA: TGTGCCACCCGACAGAGCAATCAGCCCCAGCATTTT.

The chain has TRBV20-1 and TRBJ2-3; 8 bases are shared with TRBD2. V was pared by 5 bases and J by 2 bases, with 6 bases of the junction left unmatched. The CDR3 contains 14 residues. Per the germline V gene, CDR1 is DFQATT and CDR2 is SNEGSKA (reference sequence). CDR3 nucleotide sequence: TGCAGTGCTCCCCGGGGGGGGCCCACAGATACGCAGTATTTT. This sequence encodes CSAPRGGPTDTQYF.

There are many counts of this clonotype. CDR3 in DNA: TGTGCCAGCAGCTTTGCAGTGAGCAATCAGCCCCAGCATTTT. As protein: CASSFAVSNQPQHF. The chain carries TRBV7-2 and TRBJ1-5; D uncertain. Germline CDR1 and CDR2: SGHTA and FQGNSA. Between the trimmed V and J ends, which lost 3 bases and 1 base, there was a span of 7 bases. CDR3 length equals 14 residues.

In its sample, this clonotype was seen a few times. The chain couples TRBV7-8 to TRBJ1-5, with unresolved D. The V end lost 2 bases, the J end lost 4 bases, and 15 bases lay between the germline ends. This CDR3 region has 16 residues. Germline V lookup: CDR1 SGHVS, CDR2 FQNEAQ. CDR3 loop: CASSLNADPGNQPQHF. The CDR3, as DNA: TGTGCCAGCAGCTTAAACGCCGACCCGGGAAATCAGCCCCAGCATTTT.

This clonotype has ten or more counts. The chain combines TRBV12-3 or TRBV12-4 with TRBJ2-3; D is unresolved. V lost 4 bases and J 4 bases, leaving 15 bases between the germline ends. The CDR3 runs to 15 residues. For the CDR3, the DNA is TGTGCCAGCAGTTCCCCTTATCCTCGAGCAGATACGCAGTATTTT. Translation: CASSSPYPRADTQYF.

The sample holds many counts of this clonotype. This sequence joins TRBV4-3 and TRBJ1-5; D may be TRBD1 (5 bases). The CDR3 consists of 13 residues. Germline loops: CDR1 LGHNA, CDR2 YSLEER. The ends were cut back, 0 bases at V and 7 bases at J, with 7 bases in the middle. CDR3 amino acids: CASSQDWGQPQHF. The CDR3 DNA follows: TGCGCCAGCAGCCAAGATTGGGGCCAGCCCCAGCATTTT.

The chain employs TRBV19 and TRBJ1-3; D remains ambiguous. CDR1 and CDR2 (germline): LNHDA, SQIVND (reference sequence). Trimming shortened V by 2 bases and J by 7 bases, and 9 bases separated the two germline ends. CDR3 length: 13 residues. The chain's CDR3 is CASSIREINTIYF. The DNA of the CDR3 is TGTGCCAGTAGTATACGGGAGATTAACACCATATATTTT.

CDR3 in amino acids: CASKDTTSGGSRQFF. The CDR3 DNA follows: TGTGCCAGCAAAGACACGACTAGCGGGGGCTCCCGGCAGTTCTTC. The V and J genes are TRBV6-2 or TRBV6-3 and TRBJ2-1; TRBD2 aligns across 12 bases. J lost 12 bases, V lost 7 bases, and 13 bases had no gene match. From germline, CDR1 is MNHEY and CDR2 SVGEGT. CDR3 length: 15 residues.

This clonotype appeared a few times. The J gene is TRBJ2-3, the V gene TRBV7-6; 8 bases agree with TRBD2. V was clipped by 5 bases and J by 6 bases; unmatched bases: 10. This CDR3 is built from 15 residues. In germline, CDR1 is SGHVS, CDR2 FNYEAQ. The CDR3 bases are TGTGCCAGCAGCCCGGGGGGGCGCCCAACCGATACGCAGTATTTT. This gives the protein CASSPGGRPTDTQYF. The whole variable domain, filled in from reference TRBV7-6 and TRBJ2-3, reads GAGVSQSPRYKVTKRGQDVALRCDPISGHVSLYWYRQALGQGPEFLTYFNYEAQQDKSGLPNDRFSAERPEGSISTLTIQRTEQRDSAMYRCASSPGGRPTDTQYFGPGTRLTVL.

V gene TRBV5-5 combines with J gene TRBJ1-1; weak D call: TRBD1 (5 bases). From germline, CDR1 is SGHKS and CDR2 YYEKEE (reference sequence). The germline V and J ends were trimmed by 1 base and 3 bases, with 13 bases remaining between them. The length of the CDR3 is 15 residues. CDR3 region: CASSLRGKEDTEAFF. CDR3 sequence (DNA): TGTGCCAGCAGCTTGCGGGGGAAGGAGGACACTGAAGCTTTCTTT.

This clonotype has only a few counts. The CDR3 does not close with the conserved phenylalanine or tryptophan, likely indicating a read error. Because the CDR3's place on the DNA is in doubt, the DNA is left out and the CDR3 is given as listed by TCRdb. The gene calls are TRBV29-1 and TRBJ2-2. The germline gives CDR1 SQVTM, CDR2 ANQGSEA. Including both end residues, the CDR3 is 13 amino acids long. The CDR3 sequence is CSVEDRSCGILNV.

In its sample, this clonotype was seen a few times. CDR3 residues: CSASADTGELFF. The CDR3 DNA sequence: TGCAGTGCTAGCGCGGACACCGGGGAGCTGTTTTTT. The J gene is TRBJ2-2, the V gene TRBV20-1; D is unclear. The CDR3 runs 12 residues. The germline CDR1 and CDR2 sequences are DFQATT and SNEGSKA (reference sequence). V was cut by 3 bases and J by 3 bases, with 5 bases left in between.

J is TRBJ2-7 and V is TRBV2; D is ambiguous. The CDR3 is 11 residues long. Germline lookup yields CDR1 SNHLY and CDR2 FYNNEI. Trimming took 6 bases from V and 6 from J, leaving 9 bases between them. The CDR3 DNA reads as TGTGCCAGCAGCGTGGTTGGCGAGCAGTACTTC. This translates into CASSVVGEQYF.

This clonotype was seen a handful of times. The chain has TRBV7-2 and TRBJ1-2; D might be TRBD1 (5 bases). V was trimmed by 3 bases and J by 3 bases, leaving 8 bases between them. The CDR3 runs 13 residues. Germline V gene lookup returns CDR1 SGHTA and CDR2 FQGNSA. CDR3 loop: CASSLTEYYGYTF. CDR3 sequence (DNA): TGTGCCAGCAGCTTGACAGAGTACTATGGCTACACCTTC.

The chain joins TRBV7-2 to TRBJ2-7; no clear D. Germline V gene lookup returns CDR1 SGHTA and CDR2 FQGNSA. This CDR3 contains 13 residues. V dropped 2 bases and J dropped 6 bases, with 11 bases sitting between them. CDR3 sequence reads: CASSLSLGSEQYF. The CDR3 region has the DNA TGTGCCAGCAGCTTATCCTTGGGGTCCGAGCAGTACTTC.

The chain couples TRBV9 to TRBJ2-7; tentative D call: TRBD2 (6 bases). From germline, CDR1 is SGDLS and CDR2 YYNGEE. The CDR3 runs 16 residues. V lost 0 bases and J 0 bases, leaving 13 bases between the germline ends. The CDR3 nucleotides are TGTGCCAGCAGCGTAGACGGGAGCGGTAGCTCCTACGAGCAGTACTTC. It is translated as CASSVDGSGSSYEQYF.